This T cell receptor beta chain is drawn from a study of CD8 T cells in Susac syndrome (dated by TCRdb to between 2018 and 2020). Regarding the complete study: Whether CD8+ T cell activation and differentiation in Susac syndrome was antigen driven was tested using repertoire sequencing. The clonality of the CD8+ T cell repertoire was compared across about a dozen healthy donors, some 14 Susac syndrome patients and around 16 multiple sclerosis patients. Study-wide findings and limitations: The number of individuals in the TCR sequencing and HLA analysis was acknowledged as relatively small.

RNA was extracted using the RNeasy kit, and roughly 0.45 to 1 microgram was reverse transcribed with random hexamers. The immunoSEQ multiplex PCR assay, covering 54 Vbeta and 13 Jbeta segments, was used to amplify TCR beta CDR3 regions. PCR amplification bias was corrected using a synthetic template baseline for primer optimization and computational correction. Turning to the authors' computational methods: Only productive sequences were kept, with reads annotated to V, D and J genes according to IMGT and analyzed in immunoSEQ Analyzer. To calculate clonality, Shannon entropy was normalized by log2 of the number of productive unique sequences and then subtracted from one. For each patient and control, public and private clones were evaluated within the 100 most prevalent clones. A clone was defined as Susac-specific if it was absent from the healthy and MS cohorts, from roughly 980 published viral clones and from other ImmuneACCESS disease sequences. TCRdb reworked the public reads: Q25 trimming with fastp, MiXCR clone assembly, productive beta chains retained. A single entry per CDR3 protein holds the most common genes and DNA from its merged rows. The V and J calls here are based on TCRdb, not the publication. This sample comprises 95,000 or so distinct CDR3 sequences, around 93% of them detected only once. In total, the top ten clones hold roughly 0.3% of the sample.

High-throughput TCR beta sequencing profiled peripheral blood CD8+ and CD4+ T cells from healthy donors, Susac syndrome patients and multiple sclerosis patients. Healthy donors were included as age- and sex-matched controls. CD8+ TEMRA cells were enriched by FACS, while bulk CD8+ and CD4+ T cells were purified by magnetic negative isolation. Blood was collected in EDTA tubes and processed within 24 hours, with PBMCs isolated through density gradient centrifugation. PBMCs intended for TCR sequencing were cryopreserved in liquid nitrogen and thawed later in a water bath at 37 degrees C. The sorted or isolated CD4+, CD8+ and CD8+ TEMRA cells had a purity of 90% or higher. Turning to this clonotype: Its antigen specificity is not known. Base qualities are not at hand, and no much larger clone is one base apart.

Via the germline V gene, CDR1 is SGHVS and CDR2 FNYEAQ. From the cysteine through the phenylalanine, the CDR3 covers 16 amino acids. CDR3 DNA only is kept here, 48 bases in frame from base 1. V loses 5 bases, J loses 2 bases, and the germline ends lie 16 bases apart. The receptor was isolated from a human donor in good health. Recombination connected TRBV7-6 to TRBJ1-5, and TRBD1 may be the D gene, going by 5 matching bases. The sample comprised CD8+ T cells from PBMCs. This receptor carries the CDR3 CASSLGGDRRNQPQHF. The DNA reads TGTGCCAGCAGCCTGGGGGGGGACCGGCGCAATCAGCCCCAGCATTTT.